A single sample gave rise to the 24 T cell receptor beta chains below, sequenced in a study of Ad26.COV2.S vaccination and SARS-CoV-2 variants. Using immunoSEQ multiplex PCR, the repertoire was profiled, and TCRdb retains in-frame clones only, with some absent. The table lists hundreds of thousands of clones, about 87% of them singletons, with about 6.4% in the top ten. Noted treatment: roughly 20 received Ad26.COV2.S at low or high dose, single or two shots; roughly 5 received placebo; per-sample allocation not given. The study sampled participants on day 63 after the first vaccine or placebo injection. This specimen consisted of peripheral blood, obtained in a trial of Ad26.COV2.S vaccine versus placebo. All receptors come from a person aged 18-60 years who received the Ad26.COV2.S COVID-19 vaccine or a placebo.

The gene calls are TRBV6-1 and TRBJ1-1; no definite D call. Between the trimmed V and J ends, which lost 0 bases and 7 bases, there was a span of 15 bases. The CDR3 has 15 amino acids. Germline lookup yields CDR1 MNHNS and CDR2 SASEGT. CDR3 sequence reads: CASSEAPRTALEAFF. The CDR3 nucleotides are TGTGCCAGCAGTGAAGCGCCCCGGACGGCCCTTGAAGCTTTCTTT.

This chain links TRBV6-2 or TRBV6-3 with TRBJ1-6; the match to TRBD1 covers 7 bases. CDR3 size: 16 residues. After removal of 4 bases from V and 10 bases from J, the junction contained 13 bases not matched to a gene. Germline CDR1 and CDR2: MNHEY and SVGEGT. CDR3 in DNA: TGTGCCAGCAGTTCCGAACCGATAAGGGACAGCTCACCCCTCCACTTT. Residues: CASSSEPIRDSSPLHF.

The rearrangement links TRBV7-9 to TRBJ1-1; tentatively, D is TRBD1 (6 bases). The CDR3 extends over 14 amino acids. V was pared by 5 bases and J by 1 base, with 11 bases between. The germline V gene has CDR1 SEHNR and CDR2 FQNEAQ (reference sequence). The CDR3 region has the DNA TGTGCCAGCAGCCTAAAGGGGGGGAACACTGAAGCTTTCTTT. Amino acids: CASSLKGGNTEAFF.

V usage is TRBV27 and J usage is TRBJ1-2, with TRBD1 matching over 8 bases. This CDR3 contains 15 residues. The V and J ends lost 6 bases and 0 bases, in that order; junction bases with no gene match: 6. CDR1 MNHEY and CDR2 SMNVEV come from the germline V gene (reference sequence). The CDR3 coding sequence is TGTGCCAGCAGGACAGGGGTTGGAGCTAACTATGGCTACACCTTC. Amino acid sequence: CASRTGVGANYGYTF.

This sequence joins TRBV18 and TRBJ1-2; no firm D call. This CDR3 spans 14 amino acids. Trimming stripped 3 bases from V and 8 bases from J, with 16 bases between. Germline-derived CDR1 and CDR2 are KGHSH and LQKENI. CDR3 sequence (DNA): TGTGCCAGCTCACCTAGAACTGGCGTGCACGGCTACACCTTC. Translation gives CASSPRTGVHGYTF. The full variable domain, completed using reference TRBV18 and TRBJ1-2, is NAGVMQNPRHLVRRRGQEARLRCSPMKGHSHVYWYRQLPEEGLKFMVYLQKENIIDESGMPKERFSAEFPKEGPSILRIQQVVRGDSAAYFCASSPRTGVHGYTFGSGTRLTVV.

This sequence joins TRBV5-6 and TRBJ2-7; no firm D call. V lost 0 bases and J 0 bases, leaving 10 bases between the germline ends. The CDR3 totals 15 residues. Germline values: CDR1 SGHDT, CDR2 YYEEEE. The CDR3 protein is CASSLDPDSSYEQYF. CDR3 nucleotides: TGTGCCAGCAGCTTGGACCCGGATTCCTCCTACGAGCAGTACTTC.

The V and J genes are TRBV6-5 and TRBJ1-3; D is unresolved. The CDR3 sequence is 12 residues long. Trimming removed 6 bases at V and 1 base at J, with 4 bases between. The germline gives CDR1 MNHEY, CDR2 SVGAGI. The CDR3 protein is CASRGSGNTIYF. CDR3 nucleotide sequence: TGTGCCAGCAGGGGATCTGGAAACACCATATATTTT.

This clone was counted a few times. The chain recombines TRBV19 with TRBJ2-3, with D possibly being TRBD1 (6 bases). V lost 10 bases and J lost 4, with 12 bases in between. The CDR3 loop spans 12 amino acids. Germline lookup yields CDR1 LNHDA and CDR2 SQIVND (reference sequence). The chain's CDR3 is CATRDTPDTQYF. DNA for the CDR3: TGTGCCACCCGGGACACCCCAGATACGCAGTATTTT.

The chain recombines TRBV10-3 with TRBJ1-1, with TRBD1 matching 10 bases. V lost 2 bases, J lost 6 bases, and 3 bases stayed unmatched. The germline gives CDR1 ENHRY, CDR2 SYGVKD. CDR3 length: 14 amino acids. The chain's CDR3 is CAISERDRGAEAFF. In DNA, the CDR3 is TGTGCCATCAGTGAGCGGGACAGGGGTGCTGAAGCTTTCTTT.

The chain couples TRBV6-5 to TRBJ1-1; the match to TRBD1 covers 10 bases. CDR1 is MNHEY and CDR2 is SVGAGI in the germline V gene. The CDR3 spans 13 residues. The V segment lost 0 bases and the J segment 11 bases; nucleotides outside the gene matches: 3. The CDR3 sequence: CASSYSDRGLAFF. In DNA, the CDR3 is TGTGCCAGCAGTTACTCAGACAGGGGGCTTGCTTTCTTT.

The chain is built from TRBV9 and TRBJ2-3; 7 positions agree with TRBD2. The CDR3 has 16 residues. Germline CDR1 is SGDLS and CDR2 is YYNGEE. Trimming took 0 bases from V and 1 from J; bases not matched to a gene: 5. CDR3 nucleotides: TGTGCCAGCAGCGTAGCTCAGGCGGGGGGCACAGATACGCAGTATTTT. Amino acids: CASSVAQAGGTDTQYF.

The rearrangement links TRBV5-4 to TRBJ1-5; D may be TRBD1 (5 bases). CDR3 length equals 16 residues. The V gene's germline CDR1 is SGHNT and CDR2 YYREEE (reference sequence). Trimming pared 3 bases from V and 0 bases from J, leaving 13 bases between. CDR3 protein: CASSSSPGISNQPQHF. CDR3 DNA sequence: TGTGCCAGCAGCTCCAGTCCAGGGATTAGCAATCAGCCCCAGCATTTT.

The CDR3 coding sequence is TGTGCCAGCAGCCACCGGGGGCCCCCTAGGGAGACCCAGTACTTC. Its protein product is CASSHRGPPRETQYF. The rearrangement joins TRBV14 to TRBJ2-5; tentatively, D is TRBD1 or TRBD2 (6 bases each). The CDR3 extends over 15 amino acids. V lost 3 bases, J lost 5 bases, and 16 bases lay in between. Per the germline V gene, CDR1 is SGHDN and CDR2 is FVKESK.

This clone was recorded a few times. This chain connects TRBV2 to TRBJ1-1; no reliable D call. Trimming cost V 4 bases and J 1 base, with 7 bases left between them. From germline, CDR1 is SNHLY and CDR2 FYNNEI. The CDR3 is 13 amino acids. The DNA for the CDR3 is TGTGCCAGCAGTGTCGAGGCGAACACTGAAGCTTTCTTT. It yields the protein CASSVEANTEAFF.

V is TRBV6-5 and J is TRBJ2-3, with D perhaps assigned TRBD1 or TRBD2 (5 bases each). V was pared by 0 bases and J by 2 bases, with 12 bases between. Germline CDR1 reads MNHEY; CDR2 reads SVGAGI. The CDR3 has 16 residues. The CDR3 region is CASSYSIVGTTDTQYF. CDR3 DNA: TGTGCCAGCAGTTACTCGATTGTAGGGACCACAGATACGCAGTATTTT.

This clone was counted a single time. This rearrangement joins TRBV4-3 to TRBJ1-1; D ambiguous. CDR1 LGHNA and CDR2 YSLEER come from the germline V gene. This CDR3 spans 13 amino acids. V was trimmed by 1 base and J by 4 bases, leaving 7 bases between them. CDR3 sequence reads: CASSQVEGTEAFF. CDR3 DNA: TGCGCCAGCAGCCAAGTAGAGGGCACTGAAGCTTTCTTT.

The sample holds one count of this clone. CDR3 amino acids: CASSYGAFRRGRNEQFF. CDR3 DNA sequence: TGTGCCAGCAGTTACGGAGCCTTTCGTAGGGGCCGGAATGAGCAGTTCTTC. J is TRBJ2-1 and V is TRBV6-2 or TRBV6-3; a weak D match, TRBD1 (5 bases). The CDR3 is 17 amino acids. Trimming cost V 2 bases and J 7 bases, with 21 bases left between them. Germline CDR1 is MNHEY and CDR2 is SVGEGT.

The chain employs TRBV18 and TRBJ2-7; D possibly corresponds to TRBD1 (6 bases). Germline-derived CDR1 and CDR2 are KGHSH and LQKENI. V dropped 3 bases and J dropped 5 bases, with 17 bases sitting between them. The length of the CDR3 is 15 residues. CDR3 nucleotides: TGTGCCAGCTCACCCGGAGGCAGGGGTCCCAACGAGCAGTACTTC. Protein: CASSPGGRGPNEQYF.

The CDR3 DNA follows: TGTGCCAGTAGTATGGGGCTAGCGGGAGGTTTCGCCTACGAGCAGTACTTC. It codes for CASSMGLAGGFAYEQYF. The chain links TRBV19 to TRBJ2-7; 11 bases fit TRBD2. CDR1 and CDR2 from the germline V gene are LNHDA and SQIVND (reference sequence). The CDR3 has 17 residues. V lost 3 bases to trimming and J lost 2 bases; unmatched junction nucleotides: 9.

This clone was observed a single time. The V gene is TRBV7-9, the J gene TRBJ2-1; TRBD2 matches 12 bases. From germline, CDR1 is SEHNR and CDR2 FQNEAQ (reference sequence). The CDR3 spans 16 residues. Unmatched junction bases numbered 2, after V lost 0 bases and J lost 5 bases. CDR3 residues: CASSLATSGSDNEQFF. The CDR3 DNA is TGTGCCAGCAGCTTAGCGACTAGCGGGAGTGACAATGAGCAGTTCTTC.

V is TRBV5-6 and J is TRBJ1-1; D gene ambiguous. The ends were cut back, 0 bases at V and 6 bases at J, with 9 bases in the middle. The CDR3 is 13 residues long. Germline V gene sequence: CDR1 SGHDT, CDR2 YYEEEE. The CDR3 protein is CASSLGVLPEAFF. The CDR3 DNA is TGTGCCAGCAGCTTGGGGGTATTGCCTGAAGCTTTCTTT.

Here the CDR3 DNA reads TGCGCCAGCAGCCAAGATGGCGGCCGAATGAGAACTAATGAAAAACTGTTTTTT. Translation: CASSQDGGRMRTNEKLFF. The rearrangement joins TRBV4-3 to TRBJ1-4, with unresolved D. The germline V gene encodes CDR1 LGHNA and CDR2 YSLEER. The V end lost 0 bases, the J end lost 1 base, and 15 bases lay between the germline ends. There are 18 residues in the CDR3.

This clone came up once. The chain couples TRBV5-1 to TRBJ1-2, with D possibly being TRBD1 (6 bases). The CDR3 contains 14 residues. Germline V lookup: CDR1 SGHRS, CDR2 YFSETQ. Trimming stripped 5 bases from V and 2 bases from J, with 13 bases between. As DNA, the CDR3 is TGCGCCAGCAGAGACCGGACAGACAACTATGGCTACACCTTC. Translation: CASRDRTDNYGYTF.

The J gene is TRBJ2-1, the V gene TRBV5-1, with 10 bases lining up with TRBD2. Germline trimming cut 6 bases from V and 5 bases from J; bases unmatched to any gene: 17. The germline V gene has CDR1 SGHRS and CDR2 YFSETQ. The length of the CDR3 is 18 residues. Written as DNA, the CDR3 is TGCGCCAGCATCTATAGTTCTGTTACTAGCGGGGTTGACAATGAGCAGTTCTTC. Translating it yields CASIYSSVTSGVDNEQFF.